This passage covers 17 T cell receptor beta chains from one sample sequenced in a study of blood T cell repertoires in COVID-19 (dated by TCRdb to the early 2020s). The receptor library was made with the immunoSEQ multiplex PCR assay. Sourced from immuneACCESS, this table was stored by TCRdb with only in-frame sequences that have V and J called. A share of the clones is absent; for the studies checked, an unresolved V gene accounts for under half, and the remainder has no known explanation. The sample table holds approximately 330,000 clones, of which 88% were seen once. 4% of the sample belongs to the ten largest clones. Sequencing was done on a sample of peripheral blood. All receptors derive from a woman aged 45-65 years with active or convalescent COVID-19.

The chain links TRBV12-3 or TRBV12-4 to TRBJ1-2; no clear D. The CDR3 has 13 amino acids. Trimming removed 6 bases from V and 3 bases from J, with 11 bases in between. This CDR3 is CASSTDTYYGYTF. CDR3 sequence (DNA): TGTGCCAGCAGCACCGACACCTACTATGGCTACACCTTC.

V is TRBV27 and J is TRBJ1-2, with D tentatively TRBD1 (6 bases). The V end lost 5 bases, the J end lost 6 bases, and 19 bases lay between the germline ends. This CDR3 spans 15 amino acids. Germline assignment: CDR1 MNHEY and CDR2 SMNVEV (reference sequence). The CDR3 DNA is TGTGCCAGCAGTCCTTTTATGACAGGCCTCAATGGCTACACCTTC. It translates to CASSPFMTGLNGYTF.

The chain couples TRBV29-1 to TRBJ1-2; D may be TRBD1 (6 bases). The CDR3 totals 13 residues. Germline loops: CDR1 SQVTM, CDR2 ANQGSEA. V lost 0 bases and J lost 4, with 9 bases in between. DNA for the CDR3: TGCAGCGTTGAAGAGGACAGAAGCTATGGCTACACCTTC. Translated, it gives CSVEEDRSYGYTF.

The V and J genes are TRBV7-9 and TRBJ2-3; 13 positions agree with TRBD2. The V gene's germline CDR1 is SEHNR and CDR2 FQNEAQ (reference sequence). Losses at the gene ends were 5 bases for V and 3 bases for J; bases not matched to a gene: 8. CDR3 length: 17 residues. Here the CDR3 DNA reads TGTGCCAGCAGCCCCTGGACTAGCGGGAGTGGTACAGATACGCAGTATTTT. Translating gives CASSPWTSGSGTDTQYF.

This CDR3 reads CASRPRGNLPIYEQYF. CDR3 in DNA: TGTGCCAGCAGGCCAAGGGGAAATCTTCCAATCTACGAGCAGTACTTC. The J gene is TRBJ2-7, the V gene TRBV7-8, with D possibly TRBD1 on 5 matching bases. This CDR3 is built from 16 residues. Germline V CDR1 and CDR2: SGHVS, FQNEAQ. The ends were cut back, 6 bases at V and 3 bases at J, with 21 bases in the middle. Full variable domain (rest looked up from reference TRBV7-8 and TRBJ2-7): GAGVSQSPRYKVAKRGQDVALRCDPISGHVSLFWYQQALGQGPEFLTYFQNEAQLDKSGLPSDRFFAERPEGSVSTLKIQRTQQEDSAVYLCASRPRGNLPIYEQYFGPGTRLTVT.

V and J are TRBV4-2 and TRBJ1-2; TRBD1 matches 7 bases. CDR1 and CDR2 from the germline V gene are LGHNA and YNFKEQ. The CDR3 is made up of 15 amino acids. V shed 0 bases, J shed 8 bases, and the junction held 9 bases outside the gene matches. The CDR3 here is CASSQDYRGQGGYTF. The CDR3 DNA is TGTGCCAGCAGCCAAGATTATAGGGGGCAAGGGGGCTACACCTTC.

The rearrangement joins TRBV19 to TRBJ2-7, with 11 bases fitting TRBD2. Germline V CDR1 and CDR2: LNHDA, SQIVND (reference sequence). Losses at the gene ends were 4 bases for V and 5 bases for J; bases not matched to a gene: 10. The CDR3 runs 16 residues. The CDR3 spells CASSTRTSGSVNEQYF. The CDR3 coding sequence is TGTGCCAGTAGTACCCGAACTAGCGGGAGTGTGAACGAGCAGTACTTC.

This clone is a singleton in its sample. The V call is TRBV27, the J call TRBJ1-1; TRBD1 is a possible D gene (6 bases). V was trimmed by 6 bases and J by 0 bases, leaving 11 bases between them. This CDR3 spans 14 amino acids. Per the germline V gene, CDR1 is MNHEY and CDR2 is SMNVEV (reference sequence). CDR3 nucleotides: TGTGCCAGCAGCAAACAGGGACTGAACACTGAAGCTTTCTTT. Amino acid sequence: CASSKQGLNTEAFF.

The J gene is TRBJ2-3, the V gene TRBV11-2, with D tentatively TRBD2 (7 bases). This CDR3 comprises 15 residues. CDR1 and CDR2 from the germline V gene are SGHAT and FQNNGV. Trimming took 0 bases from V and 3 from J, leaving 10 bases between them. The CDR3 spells CASSLDGGPTDTQYF. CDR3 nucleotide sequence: TGTGCCAGCAGCTTAGACGGGGGGCCGACAGATACGCAGTATTTT.

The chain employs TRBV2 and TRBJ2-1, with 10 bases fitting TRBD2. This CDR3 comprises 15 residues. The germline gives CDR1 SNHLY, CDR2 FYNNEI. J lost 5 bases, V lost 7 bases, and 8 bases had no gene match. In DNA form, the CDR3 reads TGTGCCAGCATTGGGACTAGCGACCGAAACAATGAGCAGTTCTTC. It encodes CASIGTSDRNNEQFF.

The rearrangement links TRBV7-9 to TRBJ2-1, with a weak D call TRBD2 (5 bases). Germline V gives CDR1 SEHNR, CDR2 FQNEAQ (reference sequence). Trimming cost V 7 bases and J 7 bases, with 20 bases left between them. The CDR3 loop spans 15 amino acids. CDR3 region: CASISSMWERNEQFF. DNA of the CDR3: TGTGCCAGCATCTCGTCTATGTGGGAGCGAAATGAGCAGTTCTTC.

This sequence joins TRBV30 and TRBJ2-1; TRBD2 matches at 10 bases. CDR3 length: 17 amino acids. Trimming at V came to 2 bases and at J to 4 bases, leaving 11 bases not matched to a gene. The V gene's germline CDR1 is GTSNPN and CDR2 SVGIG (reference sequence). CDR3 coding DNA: TGTGCCTGGAGTAGCCAGTCTTGGACTAGCGGATACAATGAGCAGTTCTTC. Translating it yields CAWSSQSWTSGYNEQFF.

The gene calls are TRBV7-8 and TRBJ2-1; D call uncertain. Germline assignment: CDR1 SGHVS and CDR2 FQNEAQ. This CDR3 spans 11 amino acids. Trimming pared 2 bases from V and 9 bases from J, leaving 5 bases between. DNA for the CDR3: TGTGCCAGCAGCTTACAGGCTGAGCAGTTCTTC. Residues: CASSLQAEQFF. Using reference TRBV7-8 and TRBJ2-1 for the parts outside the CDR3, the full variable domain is GAGVSQSPRYKVAKRGQDVALRCDPISGHVSLFWYQQALGQGPEFLTYFQNEAQLDKSGLPSDRFFAERPEGSVSTLKIQRTQQEDSAVYLCASSLQAEQFFGPGTRLTVL.

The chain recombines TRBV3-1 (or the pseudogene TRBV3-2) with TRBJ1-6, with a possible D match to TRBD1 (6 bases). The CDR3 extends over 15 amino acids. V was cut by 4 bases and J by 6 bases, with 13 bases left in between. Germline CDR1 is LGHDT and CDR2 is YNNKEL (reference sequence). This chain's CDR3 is CASSPAGGGNSPLHF. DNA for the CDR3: TGTGCCAGCAGCCCGGCGGGGGGCGGTAATTCACCCCTCCACTTT.

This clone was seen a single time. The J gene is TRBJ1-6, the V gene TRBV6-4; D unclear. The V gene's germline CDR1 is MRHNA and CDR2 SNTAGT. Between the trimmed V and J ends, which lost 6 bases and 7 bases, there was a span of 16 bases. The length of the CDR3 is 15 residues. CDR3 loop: CASRPGGVGNSPLHF. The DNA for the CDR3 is TGTGCCAGCAGACCCGGCGGGGTGGGCAATTCACCCCTCCACTTT.

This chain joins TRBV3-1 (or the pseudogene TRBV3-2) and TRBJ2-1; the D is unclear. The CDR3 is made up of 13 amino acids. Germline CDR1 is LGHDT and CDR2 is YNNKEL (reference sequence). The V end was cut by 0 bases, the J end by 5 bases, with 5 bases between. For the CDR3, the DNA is TGTGCCAGCAGCCAAGACTCTAACAATGAGCAGTTCTTC. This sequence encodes CASSQDSNNEQFF.

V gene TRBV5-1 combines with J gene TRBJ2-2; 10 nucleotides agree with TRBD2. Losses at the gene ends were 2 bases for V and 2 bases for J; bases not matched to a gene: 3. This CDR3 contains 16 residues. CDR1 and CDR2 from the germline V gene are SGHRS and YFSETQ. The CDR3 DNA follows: TGCGCCAGCAGCTTAGGGACTAGCGCAAACACCGGGGAGCTGTTTTTT. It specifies CASSLGTSANTGELFF.